A single sample is the source of the 30 T cell receptor beta chains below, sequenced in a study of tumor and adjacent non-tumor tissue in lung cancer (dated by TCRdb to between 2017 and 2018). Library generation was performed with multiplex PCR. TCRdb names Illumina HiSeq 2500 as the instrument used. Following protocols modified from ARM-PCR, the researchers constructed TCRbeta libraries through three rounds of nested PCR with primers (Table S4). TCRdb redid the processing of the public reads, applying fastp at Q25 and MiXCR, and retained in-frame beta chains. Duplicate CDR3 protein sequences are folded into a single record with the most common DNA and genes. This sample has some 84,000 distinct CDR3 sequences in its table, and roughly 62% of those were observed once. In total, the top ten clones hold roughly 15% of the sample. RNA was isolated from bulk unsorted tissue, and RNA quality was assessed with a NanoDrop ND-1000 and an Agilent 2100.

Material for sequencing was lung tumor tissue. The source of these receptors is an older man with non-small cell lung cancer.

Concerning this clonotype: This may stem from a read error, because a much larger clone lies one nucleotide away. The chain combines TRBV7-9 with TRBJ2-2; possible D gene TRBD1, 6 bases. Germline lookup yields CDR1 SEHNR and CDR2 FQNEAQ (reference sequence). This CDR3 is built from 13 residues. CDR3 protein: CASGLGGTGELFF. The CDR3 nucleotides read TGTGCCAGCGGCTTAGGGGGCACCGGGGAGCTGTTTTTT.

This clonotype was seen a handful of times. A much larger clone differs from this one at a single base, so this may be a read error. This chain uses TRBV4-2 with TRBJ2-5, with D uncertain. This CDR3 is built from 12 residues. CDR1 is LGHNA and CDR2 is YNFKEQ in the germline V gene. Written as DNA, the CDR3 is TGTGCCAGCAGCCAACGACAAGTGACCCAGTACTTC. As protein: CASSQRQVTQYF.

Comments on this clonotype: A read error is possible here, since a much larger clone lies one base away. The chain links TRBV28 to TRBJ2-3, with 9 bases fitting TRBD2. CDR1 MDHEN and CDR2 SYDVKM come from the germline V gene. This CDR3 comprises 17 residues. The CDR3 DNA sequence: TGTGACAGCAGTTTACTAGCGGGCCCCCGGGGCACAGATACGCAGTATTTT. Translation: CDSSLLAGPRGTDTQYF. Based on the CDR3 plus reference TRBV28 and TRBJ2-3, the full variable domain is DVKVTQSSRYLVKRTGEKVFLECVQDMDHENMFWYRQDPGLGLRLIYFSYDVKMKEKGDIPEGYSVSREKKERFSLILESASTNQTSMYLCDSSLLAGPRGTDTQYFGPGTRLTVL.

The chain recombines TRBV5-1 with TRBJ2-7; 7 bases line up with TRBD1. This CDR3 has 16 amino acids. The germline V gene has CDR1 SGHRS and CDR2 YFSETQ. V gave up 5 bases and J gave up 4 bases; unmatched junction bases: 15. DNA of the CDR3: TGCGCCAGCAGTCCCACACCCGACAGGGCCAAGTACGAGCAGTACTTC. Protein product: CASSPTPDRAKYEQYF.

The rearrangement uses TRBV12-5 and TRBJ2-1; 7 bases fit TRBD1. Trimming at V came to 2 bases and at J to 6 bases, leaving 4 bases not matched to a gene. The CDR3 is made up of 14 amino acids. In germline, CDR1 is LGHNT, CDR2 FRNRAP. Here the CDR3 DNA reads TGTGCTAGTGGTTTGAGGACAGGTGTCAATGAGCAGTTCTTC. Translation gives CASGLRTGVNEQFF. The variable domain in full, with the rest retrieved from reference TRBV12-5 and TRBJ2-1, is DARVTQTPRHKVTEMGQEVTMRCQPILGHNTVFWYRQTMMQGLELLAYFRNRAPLDDSGMPKDRFSAEMPDATLATLKIQPSEPRDSAVYFCASGLRTGVNEQFFGPGTRLTVL.

This clonotype was detected only a few times. The rearrangement uses TRBV28 and TRBJ2-1; 7 nucleotides line up with TRBD1. V lost 7 bases and J lost 4; bases outside the gene matches: 10. This CDR3 has 15 residues. Germline-derived CDR1 and CDR2 are MDHEN and SYDVKM. The CDR3 DNA is TGTGCCAGCATCACCCGGGACAGACCTTACAATGAGCAGTTCTTC. Protein: CASITRDRPYNEQFF.

The table lists this clonotype with a few counts. An end of the junction does not agree with germline; a read error may underlie this. The gene calls are TRBV11-3 and TRBJ2-7; possibly TRBD2 for D (6 bases). This CDR3 region has 13 residues. Germline-derived CDR1 and CDR2 are SGHNT and YENEEA. The chain's CDR3 is CVSSLEGWSEQHF. The DNA of the CDR3 is TGTGTTAGCAGCTTGGAGGGCTGGTCGGAGCAGCACTTC.

On this clonotype: One end of the junction varies from germline; a read error may be responsible. The rearrangement uses TRBV12-5 and TRBJ2-1, with D tentatively TRBD2 (5 bases). Germline CDR1 and CDR2: LGHNT and FRNRAP. The CDR3 length is 17 residues. The CDR3 region is CASALEKSWRSYNEQFF. CDR3 DNA: TGTGCTAGTGCTTTGGAGAAGAGCTGGAGGTCCTACAATGAGCAGTTCTTC.

This clonotype has at least ten counts. The chain is built from TRBV6-1 and TRBJ2-6, with D unresolved. Trimming took 5 bases from V and 0 from J, leaving 5 bases between them. The CDR3 extends over 14 amino acids. Germline V gives CDR1 MNHNS, CDR2 SASEGT. CDR3 residues: CASSYVSGANVLTF. CDR3 nucleotides: TGTGCCAGCAGTTATGTCTCTGGGGCCAACGTCCTGACTTTC.

This clonotype was seen repeatedly, ten times or more. The chain uses TRBV20-1 and TRBJ2-5, with 7 nucleotides matching TRBD1. In germline, CDR1 is DFQATT, CDR2 SNEGSKA (reference sequence). The CDR3 is 12 amino acids. V lost 5 bases, J lost 2 bases, and 2 bases stayed unmatched. The CDR3 nucleotides read TGCAGTGCTGTACAGGGGCAAGAGACCCAGTACTTC. Translation: CSAVQGQETQYF.

This clonotype was counted many times. The V gene is TRBV5-6, the J gene TRBJ2-5, with D maybe TRBD2 (5 bases). The germline CDR1 and CDR2 sequences are SGHDT and YYEEEE. V lost 2 bases to trimming and J lost 7 bases, with 6 bases between them. This CDR3 region has 11 residues. The CDR3: CASSFEGTQYF. In DNA form, the CDR3 reads TGTGCCAGCAGCTTTGAGGGGACCCAGTACTTC.

This clonotype was seen many times. The V call is TRBV6-5, the J call TRBJ2-7; 10 nucleotides match TRBD1. Germline CDR1 and CDR2: MNHEY and SVGAGI. With V trimmed by 4 bases and J by 2 bases, 8 bases remained unmatched. CDR3 length: 16 residues. The CDR3 region has the DNA TGTGCCAGCAGTTTACTACCCGGGACAGGGGCCTACGAGCAGTACTTC. Protein sequence: CASSLLPGTGAYEQYF.

J is TRBJ2-6 and V is TRBV7-8, with D tentatively TRBD2 (6 bases). This CDR3 has 18 amino acids. Deletions cut 4 bases from V and 0 bases from J, with 16 bases between. Germline values: CDR1 SGHVS, CDR2 FQNEAQ. The CDR3 region is CASSYTGLDFSGANVLTF. CDR3 DNA sequence: TGTGCCAGCAGCTACACGGGACTCGATTTCTCTGGGGCCAACGTCCTGACTTTC.

The CDR3 sequence is CASRDTPSAEQYF. DNA of the CDR3: TGCGCTAGCCGGGACACACCCTCTGCCGAGCAGTACTTC. The chain couples TRBV5-1 to TRBJ2-7; possible D gene TRBD1, 6 bases. This CDR3 region has 13 residues. In germline, CDR1 is SGHRS, CDR2 YFSETQ.

A word on this clonotype: It may be a read error: a sequence one base away is much more abundant. This chain links TRBV5-1 with TRBJ2-1, with 9 bases matching TRBD2. The CDR3 runs 16 residues. The V gene's germline CDR1 is SGHRS and CDR2 YFSETQ. In DNA form, the CDR3 reads TGCGCCAACAGCTTGGACCCAGCGGGAGGACTCAATGAGCAGTTCTTC. Its translation: CANSLDPAGGLNEQFF.

For this clonotype: This is likely a read error, given that the CDR3 carries no conserved phenylalanine or tryptophan at its end. The CDR3 DNA is TGCGCCAGCGGCCCTGGAAACAAGGACGGCAAAGCTTTCTAT. Translation gives CASGPGNKDGKAFY. V is TRBV5-1 and J is TRBJ1-1; D gene unclear. Germline values: CDR1 SGHRS, CDR2 YFSETQ. V was pared by 7 bases and J by 9 bases, with 22 bases between. The CDR3 is 14 residues long.

This chain connects TRBV28 to TRBJ2-7; TRBD1 is a possible D gene (7 bases). Germline CDR1 and CDR2: MDHEN and SYDVKM. V was trimmed by 7 bases and J by 3 bases, leaving 19 bases between them. CDR3 length: 15 residues. CDR3 nucleotides: TGTGCCAGCAAGAACCAGGGGGGAGGCTTCTACGAGCAGTACTTC. Residues: CASKNQGGGFYEQYF.

This clonotype was seen many times. The chain is built from TRBV29-1 and TRBJ1-2; D is undetermined. CDR1 is SQVTM, CDR2 ANQGSEA, per germline. CDR3 length: 13 residues. The ends were cut back, 2 bases at V and 3 bases at J, with 10 bases in the middle. The CDR3 loop is CSVESGEDYGYTF. CDR3 coding DNA: TGCAGCGTTGAATCCGGGGAGGACTATGGCTACACCTTC.

Turning to this clonotype: This could be a read error, since a much larger clone is one nucleotide away. Lacking the conserved final phenylalanine or tryptophan, this CDR3 likely reflects a read error. V gene TRBV20-1 combines with J gene TRBJ2-2; the D is unclear. Trimming removed 0 bases at V and 6 bases at J, with 8 bases between. The CDR3 covers 13 residues. Germline V gives CDR1 DFQATT, CDR2 SNEGSKA (reference sequence). The CDR3 sequence: CSAREWGSGELFL. The CDR3 DNA is TGCAGTGCTAGAGAATGGGGTTCCGGGGAGCTGTTTTTA.

About this clonotype itself: A much larger clone lies one base from this, so it may be a read error. V usage is TRBV6-4 and J usage is TRBJ2-7, with 8 positions matching TRBD2. Losses at the gene ends were 4 bases for V and 2 bases for J; bases not matched to a gene: 10. CDR1 and CDR2 (germline): MRHNA, SNTAGT. The CDR3 has 16 amino acids. Here the CDR3 reads CASSAAGGPGTYEQYF. The CDR3 DNA is TGTGCCAGCAGTGCTGCGGGAGGCCCGGGGACCTACGAGCAGTACTTC.

Comments on this clonotype: This may come from a read error, since a much larger clone is one base off. This sequence joins TRBV5-1 and TRBJ1-1; D not certain. The V and J ends lost 7 bases and 1 base respectively, with 14 bases between them. The CDR3 is 14 residues long. Germline lookup yields CDR1 SGHRS and CDR2 YFSETQ. This chain's CDR3 is CASGTGMTNTEAFF. The CDR3 coding sequence is TGCGCCAGCGGCACCGGGATGACGAACACTGAAGCTTTCTTT.

For this clonotype: One junction end does not reproduce the germline sequence, and a read error may be involved. The V and J genes are TRBV11-3 and TRBJ2-3; D gene ambiguous. CDR3 size: 16 residues. From germline, CDR1 is SGHNT and CDR2 YENEEA. The CDR3 region has the DNA TGTGCTAGCAACTTAGACTCGCGGAGTGGCACAGATACGCAGTATTTT. Encoded protein: CASNLDSRSGTDTQYF.

This clonotype was found once. The conserved closing phenylalanine or tryptophan is absent in this CDR3, likely reflecting a read error. The J gene is TRBJ2-2, the V gene TRBV4-1, with a tentative D call TRBD2 (6 bases). CDR1 and CDR2 (germline): MGHRA, YSYEKL. The CDR3 has 16 residues. Trimming shortened V by 4 bases and J by 3 bases, and 15 bases separated the two germline ends. DNA for the CDR3: TGCGCCAGCAGCCTCCAGCGGGTGACCTACACCGGGGAGCTGTTTTTG. Translating gives CASSLQRVTYTGELFL.

A word on this clonotype: The junction and the germline gene differ at one end; a read error may be behind it. This sequence joins TRBV20-1 and TRBJ2-2; TRBD2 agrees at 8 bases. CDR3 size: 16 residues. The germline V gene has CDR1 DFQATT and CDR2 SNEGSKA (reference sequence). CDR3 nucleotides: TGCAGTGCTTACCCTTGGCCGGGGGGGCGGACCGGGGTGCTGTTTTTT. Its translation: CSAYPWPGGRTGVLFF.

With regard to this clonotype: The junction and the germline gene differ at one end; a read error may be behind it. This chain uses TRBV11-2 with TRBJ2-3; D gene ambiguous. The CDR3 extends over 12 amino acids. Germline CDR1 SGHAT, CDR2 FQNNGV. The CDR3 loop reads CASNLSPDTQYF. The CDR3 DNA follows: TGTGCCAGCAACTTATCCCCGGATACGCAGTATTTT.

Only a few counts were recorded for this clonotype. The chain employs TRBV6-1 and TRBJ1-1, with D perhaps TRBD1 (5 bases). Germline CDR1 MNHNS, CDR2 SASEGT. The CDR3 extends over 13 amino acids. Trimming stripped 7 bases from V and 13 bases from J, with 22 bases between. CDR3 in DNA: TGTGCCAGCACCTTGGAAAGGGGTACGCCGGTTTTCTTT. This sequence encodes CASTLERGTPVFF.

V is TRBV14 and J is TRBJ2-5; TRBD2 matches 12 bases. The ends lost 4 bases at V and 9 bases at J; junction bases unmatched: 9. The CDR3 loop spans 15 amino acids. CDR1 and CDR2 (germline): SGHDN, FVKESK. The CDR3 sequence is CASSRRTSGAESQYF. The CDR3 DNA reads TGTGCCAGCAGCCGACGGACTAGCGGGGCGGAGTCCCAGTACTTC.

The rearrangement joins TRBV7-9 to TRBJ2-5; 7 positions match TRBD1. The germline V gene has CDR1 SEHNR and CDR2 FQNEAQ (reference sequence). V lost 8 bases to trimming and J lost 4 bases; unmatched junction nucleotides: 4. This CDR3 has 12 amino acids. The DNA for the CDR3 is TGTGCCAGCGGCCGGACAGGAGAGACCCAGTACTTC. Translated: CASGRTGETQYF. The full variable domain, completed using reference TRBV7-9 and TRBJ2-5, is DTGVSQNPRHKITKRGQNVTFRCDPISEHNRLYWYRQTLGQGPEFLTYFQNEAQLEKSRLLSDRFSAERPKGSFSTLEIQRTEQGDSAMYLCASGRTGETQYFGPGTRLLVL.

CDR3 in amino acids: CASREEPRGSETQYF. The CDR3 nucleotides read TGCGCCAGCAGAGAAGAACCCAGGGGGTCAGAGACCCAGTACTTC. The V call is TRBV5-1, the J call TRBJ2-5; 7 bases fit TRBD1. Germline V gives CDR1 SGHRS, CDR2 YFSETQ. V dropped 5 bases and J dropped 4; count of bases not matched to a gene: 11. The length of the CDR3 is 15 residues. Together with reference TRBV5-1 and TRBJ2-5, the CDR3 gives the full variable domain: KAGVTQTPRYLIKTRGQQVTLSCSPISGHRSVSWYQQTPGQGLQFLFEYFSETQRNKGNFPGRFSGRQFSNSRSEMNVSTLELGDSALYLCASREEPRGSETQYFGPGTRLLVL.

The chain joins TRBV4-1 to TRBJ2-7; tentatively, D is TRBD2 (7 bases). Looked up from germline, CDR1 is MGHRA and CDR2 is YSYEKL. Trimming pared 4 bases from V and 7 bases from J, leaving 23 bases between. This CDR3 spans 16 amino acids. The CDR3 nucleotides read TGCGCCAGCAGCCGAGACTCGGCGGGGGCGTGGGATGAGCAGTACTTC. Translated, it gives CASSRDSAGAWDEQYF.